The 10 T cell receptor beta chains presented below share a single source sample, sequenced in a study of radiotherapy plus CTLA-4 blockade in lung cancer. The assay was immunoSEQ multiplex PCR, and TCRdb's table has in-frame clones only and misses some. The repertoire holds about 50,000 clones, with roughly 84% as singletons. The source was peripheral blood, collected from a patient treated with radiotherapy plus ipilimumab. The receptors come from a human donor with non-small cell lung cancer whose response to radiotherapy plus ipilimumab could not be evaluated.

On this clone: The junction and the germline gene differ at one end; a read error may be behind it. This rearrangement joins TRBV5-1 to TRBJ2-2, with TRBD2 matching over 10 bases. CDR1 is SGHRS and CDR2 is YFSETQ in the germline V gene. The length of the CDR3 is 16 residues. This chain's CDR3 is CASNLAGLAGVGELFF. The CDR3 DNA is TGCGCCAGCAACTTGGCCGGGCTAGCGGGAGTTGGGGAGCTGTTTTTT.

This chain joins TRBV7-6 and TRBJ2-7; D perhaps matches TRBD1 (5 bases). V lost 4 bases to trimming and J lost 6 bases, with 16 bases between them. The germline CDR1 and CDR2 sequences are SGHVS and FNYEAQ. There are 14 residues in the CDR3. CDR3 in DNA: TGTGCCAGCAGCTCGCCGCTAGGGGCTGGCGAGCAGTACTTC. It is translated as CASSSPLGAGEQYF.

The V gene is TRBV18, the J gene TRBJ2-1, with D hard to call. Germline lookup yields CDR1 KGHSH and CDR2 LQKENI. The CDR3 contains 15 residues. V lost 2 bases to trimming and J lost 3 bases, with 11 bases between them. In DNA, the CDR3 is TGTGCCAGCTCACCATTCGGCGGATACTACAATGAGCAGTTCTTC. This sequence encodes CASSPFGGYYNEQFF.

This clone has just one count. CDR3 sequence reads: CASSENLPLSYNEQFF. The DNA for the CDR3 is TGTGCCAGCAGCGAAAATCTACCCTTATCCTACAATGAGCAGTTCTTC. The chain links TRBV5-6 to TRBJ2-1; D call uncertain. Trimming stripped 4 bases from V and 1 base from J, with 15 bases between. From germline, CDR1 is SGHDT and CDR2 YYEEEE. This CDR3 has 16 amino acids. The variable domain in full, completed from reference TRBV5-6 and TRBJ2-1, reads DAGVTQSPTHLIKTRGQQVTLRCSPKSGHDTVSWYQQALGQGPQFIFQYYEEEERQRGNFPDRFSGHQFPNYSSELNVNALLLGDSALYLCASSENLPLSYNEQFFGPGTRLTVL.

This clone was detected a few times. The V call is TRBV5-1, the J call TRBJ2-7; 10 positions match TRBD1. V was clipped by 3 bases and J by 2 bases; unmatched bases: 8. The germline CDR1 and CDR2 sequences are SGHRS and YFSETQ. There are 16 residues in the CDR3. For the CDR3, the DNA is TGCGCCAGCAGCTCGGGACAGGGACAGGGGACCTACGAGCAGTACTTC. It codes for CASSSGQGQGTYEQYF.

The chain joins TRBV10-3 to TRBJ2-1, with D possibly being TRBD1 (5 bases). V shed 10 bases and J shed 0 bases, with 19 bases lying between them. Germline CDR1 ENHRY, CDR2 SYGVKD. The CDR3 sequence is 16 residues long. In nucleotides, the CDR3 is TGTGCCACCGGAACCCGACAGCCCGCCTCCTACAATGAGCAGTTCTTC. The encoded protein is CATGTRQPASYNEQFF.

The V gene is TRBV28, the J gene TRBJ2-7; 9 positions match TRBD1. This CDR3 region has 14 residues. The germline V gene encodes CDR1 MDHEN and CDR2 SYDVKM. The trim removed 3 bases at V and 3 bases at J, leaving 3 bases unmatched. This CDR3 reads CASSFTTGGYEQYF. The CDR3 DNA is TGTGCCAGCAGTTTTACGACAGGGGGCTACGAGCAGTACTTC. Full variable domain (rest looked up from reference TRBV28 and TRBJ2-7): DVKVTQSSRYLVKRTGEKVFLECVQDMDHENMFWYRQDPGLGLRLIYFSYDVKMKEKGDIPEGYSVSREKKERFSLILESASTNQTSMYLCASSFTTGGYEQYFGPGTRLTVT.

The V gene is TRBV7-6, the J gene TRBJ2-7, with D unclear. CDR1 is SGHVS and CDR2 is FNYEAQ in the germline V gene. V shed 1 base and J shed 1 base, with 11 bases lying between them. CDR3 length: 15 amino acids. The CDR3 reads CASSLGAESSYEQYF. The CDR3 coding sequence is TGTGCCAGCAGCTTAGGGGCAGAAAGTTCCTACGAGCAGTACTTC.

The rearrangement joins TRBV5-1 to TRBJ2-2; possibly TRBD2 for D (5 bases). The germline V and J ends were trimmed by 0 bases and 3 bases, with 15 bases remaining between them. The CDR3 is 17 residues long. Germline V lookup: CDR1 SGHRS, CDR2 YFSETQ. CDR3 DNA sequence: TGCGCCAGCAGCTTGGCACTAGATAGCAGCTACACCGGGGAGCTGTTTTTT. Translating gives CASSLALDSSYTGELFF. Drawing the rest from reference TRBV5-1 and TRBJ2-2, the complete variable domain is KAGVTQTPRYLIKTRGQQVTLSCSPISGHRSVSWYQQTPGQGLQFLFEYFSETQRNKGNFPGRFSGRQFSNSRSEMNVSTLELGDSALYLCASSLALDSSYTGELFFGEGSRLTVL.

The chain couples TRBV6-6 to TRBJ1-5; possibly TRBD1 for D (6 bases). Germline CDR1 and CDR2: MNHNY and SVGAGI (reference sequence). This CDR3 region has 15 residues. Trimming shortened V by 6 bases and J by 4 bases, and 16 bases separated the two germline ends. CDR3 sequence: CASSPSNRANQPQHF. In DNA, the CDR3 is TGTGCCAGCAGCCCGTCTAACAGGGCTAATCAGCCCCAGCATTTT.